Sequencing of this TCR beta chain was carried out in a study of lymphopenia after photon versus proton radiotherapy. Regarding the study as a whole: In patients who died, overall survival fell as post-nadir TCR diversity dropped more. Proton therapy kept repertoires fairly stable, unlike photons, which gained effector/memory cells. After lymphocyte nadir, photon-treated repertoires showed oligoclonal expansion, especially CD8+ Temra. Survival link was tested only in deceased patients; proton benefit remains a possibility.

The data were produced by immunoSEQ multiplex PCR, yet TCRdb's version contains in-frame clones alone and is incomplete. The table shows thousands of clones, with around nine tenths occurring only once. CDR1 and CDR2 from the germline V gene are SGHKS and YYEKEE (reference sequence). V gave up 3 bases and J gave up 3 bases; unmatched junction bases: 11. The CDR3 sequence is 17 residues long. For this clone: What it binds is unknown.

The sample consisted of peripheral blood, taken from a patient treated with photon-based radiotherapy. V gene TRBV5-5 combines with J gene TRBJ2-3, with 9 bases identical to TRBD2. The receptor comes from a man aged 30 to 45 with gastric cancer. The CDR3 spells CASSSPRNSGRTDTQYF. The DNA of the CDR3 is TGTGCCAGCAGCTCCCCTCGGAATAGCGGGAGAACAGATACGCAGTATTTT.